Listed here are 5 T cell receptor beta chains from one sample, sequenced in a study of beta chain features in type 1 diabetes. Study-level findings and limits: Moderate yet significant TCRB CDR3 shortening was seen in Type 1 diabetes patients in all four CD4+ subsets.

The antigens of these receptors remain unknown. The authors reverse transcribed all of the isolated RNA, so sequencing captured expressed TCRB transcripts. The method was immunoSEQ multiplex PCR; TCRdb's version includes in-frame clones alone and lacks a portion of them. The sample holds some 160,000 clones, approximately 10% seen once. Sequenced sample: central memory CD4+ T cells from blood. These receptors all stem from a young woman with type 1 diabetes.

A few counts support this clone. The genes are TRBV29-1 and TRBJ2-5; 12 positions match TRBD2. V lost 6 bases and J lost 4; bases outside the gene matches: 9. Germline CDR1 reads SQVTM; CDR2 reads ANQGSEA. This CDR3 spans 15 amino acids. The CDR3 DNA reads as TGCAGCGTGGGCGGACTAGCGGGATTGGGAGAGACCCAGTACTTC. Its protein product is CSVGGLAGLGETQYF.

This clone was seen a handful of times. CDR3 bases: TGTGCCAGTAGTCCGGAGAGCTCCTACAATGAGCAGTTCTTC. It is translated as CASSPESSYNEQFF. The J gene is TRBJ2-1, the V gene TRBV19, with D hard to call. CDR1 is LNHDA and CDR2 is SQIVND in the germline V gene (reference sequence). The CDR3 has 14 amino acids. V dropped 5 bases and J dropped 0 bases, with 8 bases sitting between them.

This chain joins TRBV18 and TRBJ2-7; 8 bases are a match to TRBD1. This CDR3 region has 16 residues. Germline values: CDR1 KGHSH, CDR2 LQKENI. V shed 6 bases and J 2 bases; nucleotides not matched to a gene: 12. The CDR3 coding sequence is TGTGCCAGCTCCGGGGCAGGGGGCACCTTCACCTACGAGCAGTACTTC. It specifies CASSGAGGTFTYEQYF.

This clone appeared a few times. The chain is built from TRBV7-6 and TRBJ2-7; TRBD1 aligns across 7 bases. Trimming took 5 bases from V and 3 from J; bases not matched to a gene: 7. The CDR3 totals 14 residues. Germline V gives CDR1 SGHVS, CDR2 FNYEAQ. Here the CDR3 DNA reads TGTGCCAGCAGCCCAGAGCCAGGGGGCTACGAGCAGTACTTC. This translates into CASSPEPGGYEQYF. The variable domain in full, completed from reference TRBV7-6 and TRBJ2-7, reads GAGVSQSPRYKVTKRGQDVALRCDPISGHVSLYWYRQALGQGPEFLTYFNYEAQQDKSGLPNDRFSAERPEGSISTLTIQRTEQRDSAMYRCASSPEPGGYEQYFGPGTRLTVT.

This clone came up a few times. The gene calls are TRBV5-1 and TRBJ1-5, with unresolved D. The CDR3 totals 14 residues. The V end was cut by 0 bases, the J end by 7 bases, with 11 bases between. Germline lookup yields CDR1 SGHRS and CDR2 YFSETQ. The CDR3 region has the DNA TGCGCCAGCAGCTTGGACCCGGGAAGGCAGCCCCAGCATTTT. Translated: CASSLDPGRQPQHF. Complete variable domain (other parts from reference TRBV5-1 and TRBJ1-5): KAGVTQTPRYLIKTRGQQVTLSCSPISGHRSVSWYQQTPGQGLQFLFEYFSETQRNKGNFPGRFSGRQFSNSRSEMNVSTLELGDSALYLCASSLDPGRQPQHFGDGTRLSIL.